This T cell receptor beta chain was profiled in a study of cytotoxic CD8 clonotypes in ibrutinib-treated CLL (dated by TCRdb to about 2021). About the investigation overall: The cohort was composed of more than ten relapsed/refractory and around 15 treatment-naive patients; IGHV unmutated status was identified in 17 patients. Partial responses were observed in about 25 patients and complete responses in 2; after a median follow-up of around 68 months, remission was maintained in 14 patients and progression was observed in approximately twelve. Samples at response were collected after a median of roughly twelve months of treatment, with a range of about 6 to 36 months. Cryopreserved peripheral blood mononuclear cells were collected before treatment, at response, and at either disease progression or sustained remission. On average, each sample yielded around 250,000 productive templates and tens of thousands of productive rearrangements. Every remission and progressive disease sample was obtained while ibrutinib was still being received by the patients. Longitudinal samples were available for about 30% of the 86 trial participants. Paper-wide results and their limitations: Baseline clonality was found to be higher than that of age-matched healthy donors and was strongly correlated with circulating CD8+ T-cell counts. Sampling times were not matched between sustained-remission and progressing patients, and lymph node repertoires were not studied. Clonality rose at ibrutinib response, remained stable during sustained remission, and dropped back toward baseline at progression. Public clonotypes were rare and either contracted or stayed stable during treatment, and the rise in clonality at ibrutinib response reflected the expansion of private clonotypes.

A MiSeq instrument was used for deep resolution sequencing, which targeted depths ranging from 1 in 1 million up to 1 in 200,000 T cells, with coverage averaging 10x for each clonotype. TCR beta libraries were generated with the immunoSEQ hsTCRB Kit. Per the original workflow: ImmunoSEQ Data Assistant and ImmunoSEQ Analyzer were used for data analysis, and V, D and J genes were assigned according to IMGT definitions. Clonality, with values ranging from 0 to 1, was calculated as one minus the normalized Shannon entropy of productive rearrangement frequencies. Only overrepresented clonotypes making up at least 0.05% of each patient's repertoire were included in the public clonotype analysis. About a dozen age-matched healthy donor repertoires from immuneACCESS served as clonality controls. The table comes from immuneACCESS by way of TCRdb, which keeps in-frame sequences with V and J called. Part of the clones is missing from these tables; in studies checked, under half for an unresolved V gene and the rest for unknown reasons. That table is the source of V, J and clone size, and D and trimming were worked out from the DNA. In this sample the table shows 300,000 or so clones, about 61% of which occur a single time. The top ten constitute just under 6.5% of the sample.

The V and J ends are trimmed by 5 bases and 2 bases, leaving 8 bases between them. As encoded in the germline V gene (reference sequence), CDR1 is MNHEY while CDR2 is SMNVEV. Measured from the cysteine to the phenylalanine, the CDR3 is 13 residues long. Left in the record is the CDR3 DNA by itself, 39 bases read in frame from the first base. This clone was found a few times. The antigen it binds to is not known. No much larger clonotype is one base removed from it; base qualities were not supplied. For TCR beta library preparation, approximately 2 micrograms of genomic DNA was extracted from cryopreserved PBMCs. High-throughput TCR beta sequencing was performed on longitudinal blood samples from CLL patients receiving ibrutinib monotherapy. Patients were enrolled in a phase 2 open-label single-center ibrutinib monotherapy trial.

This receptor was obtained from a human donor with chronic lymphocytic leukemia. The chain is assembled from TRBV27 and TRBJ2-3, with the D gene not clear enough to name. This specimen was PBMCs, taken after 36 months of ibrutinib treatment. The DNA sequence is TGTGCCAGCAGTGTTTGGGTCACAGATACGCAGTATTTT. This gives the protein CASSVWVTDTQYF.